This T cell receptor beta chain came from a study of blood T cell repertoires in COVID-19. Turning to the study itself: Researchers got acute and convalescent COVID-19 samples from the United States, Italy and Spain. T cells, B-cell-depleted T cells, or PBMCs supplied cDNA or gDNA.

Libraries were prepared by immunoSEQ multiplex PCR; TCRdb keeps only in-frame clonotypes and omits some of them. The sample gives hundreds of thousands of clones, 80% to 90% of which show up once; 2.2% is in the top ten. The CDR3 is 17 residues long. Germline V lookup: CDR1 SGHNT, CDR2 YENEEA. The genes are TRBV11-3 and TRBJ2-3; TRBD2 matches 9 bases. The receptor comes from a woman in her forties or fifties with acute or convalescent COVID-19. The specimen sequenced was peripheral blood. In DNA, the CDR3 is TGTGCTTCAAACTACGCGGGGGGGCCGGGCTTCACAGATACGCAGTATTTT. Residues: CASNYAGGPGFTDTQYF.